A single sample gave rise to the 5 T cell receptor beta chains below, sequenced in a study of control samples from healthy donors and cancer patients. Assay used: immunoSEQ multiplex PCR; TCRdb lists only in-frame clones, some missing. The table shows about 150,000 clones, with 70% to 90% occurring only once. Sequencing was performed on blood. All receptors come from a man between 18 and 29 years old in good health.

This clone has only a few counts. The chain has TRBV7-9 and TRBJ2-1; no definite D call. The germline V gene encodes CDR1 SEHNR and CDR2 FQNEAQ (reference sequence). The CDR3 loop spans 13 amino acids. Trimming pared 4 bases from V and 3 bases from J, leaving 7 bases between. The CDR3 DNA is TGTGCCAGCAGCTCAAAACGCTACAATGAGCAGTTCTTC. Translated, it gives CASSSKRYNEQFF.

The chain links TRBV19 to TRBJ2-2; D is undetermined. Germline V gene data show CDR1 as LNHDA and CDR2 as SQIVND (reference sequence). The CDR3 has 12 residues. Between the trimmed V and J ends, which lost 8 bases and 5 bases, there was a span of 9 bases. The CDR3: CASRKRTGELFF. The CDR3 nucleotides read TGTGCCAGTCGGAAGAGGACCGGGGAGCTGTTTTTT. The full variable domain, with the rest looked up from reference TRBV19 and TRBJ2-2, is DGGITQSPKYLFRKEGQNVTLSCEQNLNHDAMYWYRQDPGQGLRLIYYSQIVNDFQKGDIAEGYSVSREKKESFPLTVTSAQKNPTAFYLCASRKRTGELFFGEGSRLTVL.

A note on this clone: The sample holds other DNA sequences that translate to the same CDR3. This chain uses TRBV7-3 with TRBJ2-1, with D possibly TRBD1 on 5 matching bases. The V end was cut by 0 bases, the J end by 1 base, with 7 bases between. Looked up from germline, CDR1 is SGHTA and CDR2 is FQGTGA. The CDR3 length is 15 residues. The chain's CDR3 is CASSLTGDSYNEQFF. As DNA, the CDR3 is TGTGCCAGCAGCTTAACAGGGGATTCCTACAATGAGCAGTTCTTC.

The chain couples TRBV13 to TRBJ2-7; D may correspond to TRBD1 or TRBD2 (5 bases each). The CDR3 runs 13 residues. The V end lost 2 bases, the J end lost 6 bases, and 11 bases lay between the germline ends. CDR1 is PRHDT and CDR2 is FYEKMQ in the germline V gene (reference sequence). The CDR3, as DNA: TGTGCCAGCAGCTTATTCAGGGACGGCGAGCAGTACTTC. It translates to CASSLFRDGEQYF.

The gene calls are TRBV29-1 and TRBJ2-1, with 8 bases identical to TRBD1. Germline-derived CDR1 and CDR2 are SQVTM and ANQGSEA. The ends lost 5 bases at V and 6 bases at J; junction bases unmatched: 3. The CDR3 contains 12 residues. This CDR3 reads CSVNRGSNEQFF. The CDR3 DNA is TGCAGCGTTAACAGGGGGAGCAATGAGCAGTTCTTC.